These 24 T cell receptor beta chains share one sample of origin, sequenced in a study of shared clonotypes between healthy human individuals. Sequencing used immunoSEQ multiplex PCR; TCRdb keeps in-frame clones, though not all of them. The table includes a few million clones, around 94% detected once. Source material: naive CD4+ T cells sorted from blood. Regarding subset: CD45RA+ positively selected. These receptors all stem from a man between 18 and 35 years old in good health.

This clone was recorded once. The J gene is TRBJ2-3, the V gene TRBV7-8; D might be TRBD2 (5 bases). This CDR3 spans 17 amino acids. V shed 8 bases and J shed 1 base, with 22 bases lying between them. Germline V gene lookup returns CDR1 SGHVS and CDR2 FQNEAQ. The CDR3 protein is CASGDGWLRRGTDTQYF. The DNA for the CDR3 is TGTGCCAGCGGGGATGGGTGGCTGCGGCGGGGCACAGATACGCAGTATTTT.

This clone was observed a single time. The chain couples TRBV2 to TRBJ2-7; 7 nucleotides align to TRBD1. Germline trimming cut 5 bases from V and 3 bases from J; bases unmatched to any gene: 7. The CDR3 sequence is 14 residues long. Per germline, CDR1 SNHLY and CDR2 FYNNEI. The CDR3 here is CASSRGQPLYEQYF. In nucleotides, the CDR3 is TGTGCCAGCAGTAGGGGACAGCCCCTCTACGAGCAGTACTTC.

On this clone: One end of the junction varies from germline; a read error may be responsible. Within the sample, other DNA sequences also encode this same CDR3. CDR3: CASALSGANVLTF. The CDR3 coding sequence is TGTGCTAGTGCTTTGTCTGGGGCCAACGTCCTGACTTTC. This chain uses TRBV12-5 with TRBJ2-6; D remains ambiguous. From germline, CDR1 is LGHNT and CDR2 FRNRAP. CDR3 length: 13 amino acids. Full variable domain (outside the CDR3, taken from reference TRBV12-5 and TRBJ2-6): DARVTQTPRHKVTEMGQEVTMRCQPILGHNTVFWYRQTMMQGLELLAYFRNRAPLDDSGMPKDRFSAEMPDATLATLKIQPSEPRDSAVYFCASALSGANVLTFGAGSRLTVL.

CDR3 in DNA: TGTGCCAGCAGCTTAATCTCGGGGGGGAACTCCTACGAGCAGTACTTC. Amino acid sequence: CASSLISGGNSYEQYF. The chain is built from TRBV7-2 and TRBJ2-7, with 8 bases that match TRBD2. Germline V gene sequence: CDR1 SGHTA, CDR2 FQGNSA. The CDR3 has 16 residues. Germline trimming cut 2 bases from V and 0 bases from J; bases unmatched to any gene: 6.

On this clone: Other nucleotide sequences from this sample produce the same CDR3. The chain employs TRBV11-2 and TRBJ1-2; 10 bases are a match to TRBD1. The J segment lost 5 bases and the V segment lost 5 bases, leaving 2 bases of the junction unmatched. The germline V gene encodes CDR1 SGHAT and CDR2 FQNNGV. This CDR3 contains 13 residues. As DNA, the CDR3 is TGTGCCAGCAGCCCGGGACAGGGGTATGGCTACACCTTC. Its protein product is CASSPGQGYGYTF.

For the CDR3, the DNA is TGTGCCAGCAGCTCCAAGCCGGAGCTTATATACGAGCAGTACTTC. It codes for CASSSKPELIYEQYF. The rearrangement joins TRBV5-4 to TRBJ2-7; no reliable D call. The CDR3 has 15 residues. CDR1 SGHNT and CDR2 YYREEE come from the germline V gene (reference sequence). V lost 3 bases, J lost 4 bases, and 17 bases lay in between. Filled out from reference TRBV5-4 and TRBJ2-7, the complete variable domain reads ETGVTQSPTHLIKTRGQQVTLRCSSQSGHNTVSWYQQALGQGPQFIFQYYREEENGRGNFPPRFSGLQFPNYSSELNVNALELDDSALYLCASSSKPELIYEQYFGPGTRLTVT.

Note on this clone: The junction departs from the called germline gene at one end, perhaps through a read error. The genes are TRBV19 and TRBJ2-2; a possible D gene is TRBD1 (5 bases). This CDR3 spans 13 amino acids. In germline, CDR1 is LNHDA, CDR2 SQIVND (reference sequence). The CDR3 spells CASSVDRTGELFF. The CDR3 DNA follows: TGTGCCAGTAGTGTAGACAGAACCGGGGAGCTGTTTTTT.

This chain connects TRBV5-6 to TRBJ2-3, with a possible D match to TRBD1 (6 bases). This CDR3 is 18 amino acids long. The V end was cut by 4 bases, the J end by 2 bases, with 23 bases between. Germline V CDR1 and CDR2: SGHDT, YYEEEE. The CDR3: CASSLRTDVRWVTDTQYF. The CDR3 coding sequence is TGTGCCAGCAGCCTGAGGACAGACGTCCGGTGGGTCACAGATACGCAGTATTTT.

V gene TRBV6-6 combines with J gene TRBJ2-3; maybe TRBD1 (6 bases). V was clipped by 6 bases and J by 3 bases, with 13 bases between them. The CDR3 spans 14 residues. Germline values: CDR1 MNHNY, CDR2 SVGAGI (reference sequence). CDR3 DNA sequence: TGTGCCAGCAGCGCCAGGGGACGGACAGATACGCAGTATTTT. Protein: CASSARGRTDTQYF.

V usage is TRBV5-1 and J usage is TRBJ2-5; D may be TRBD1 or TRBD2 (5 bases each). This CDR3 is built from 16 residues. CDR1 is SGHRS and CDR2 is YFSETQ in the germline V gene. The V gene lost 1 base and the J gene lost 3 bases, with 16 bases spanning the gap. The CDR3 region is CASSLTGTGWEETQYF. Written as DNA, the CDR3 is TGCGCCAGCAGCTTGACGGGGACGGGATGGGAAGAGACCCAGTACTTC.

The CDR3 DNA sequence: TGTGCCAGCAGTGCAACCGGGACAGGGGGTACGGATACGCAGTATTTT. Translating it yields CASSATGTGGTDTQYF. This chain uses TRBV28 with TRBJ2-3, with 11 positions matching TRBD1. CDR1 and CDR2 (germline): MDHEN, SYDVKM. J lost 6 bases, V lost 5 bases, and 10 bases had no gene match. The CDR3 has 16 amino acids.

Concerning this clone itself: This sample also contains other DNA sequences that code for the same CDR3. This chain joins TRBV4-1 and TRBJ1-5; D unresolved. The CDR3 is 15 residues long. Germline values: CDR1 MGHRA, CDR2 YSYEKL. Deletions cut 1 base from V and 0 bases from J, with 7 bases between. CDR3 loop: CASSQVGDSNQPQHF. DNA of the CDR3: TGCGCCAGCAGCCAAGTAGGAGATAGCAATCAGCCCCAGCATTTT.

The count of this clone is one. V and J are TRBV27 and TRBJ1-5; D is uncertain. Germline CDR1 is MNHEY and CDR2 is SMNVEV (reference sequence). Trimming shortened V by 2 bases and J by 2 bases, and 10 bases separated the two germline ends. This CDR3 has 15 amino acids. CDR3 nucleotides: TGTGCCAGCAGTTTAGGGTCGGGTGGCAATCAGCCCCAGCATTTT. Translated: CASSLGSGGNQPQHF.

A note on this clone: Within the sample, other DNA sequences also encode this same CDR3. The chain recombines TRBV28 with TRBJ1-2; TRBD1 matches at 9 bases. The J segment lost 5 bases and the V segment lost 2 bases, leaving 0 bases of the junction unmatched. The germline V gene encodes CDR1 MDHEN and CDR2 SYDVKM. The CDR3 has 13 residues. The CDR3 protein is CASSLGTGYGYTF. CDR3 nucleotides: TGTGCCAGCAGTTTAGGGACAGGGTATGGCTACACCTTC.

The chain recombines TRBV5-1 with TRBJ2-1, with D uncertain. This CDR3 is 16 amino acids long. V was shortened by 0 bases and J by 0 bases, with 10 bases between the two germline ends. The germline V gene has CDR1 SGHRS and CDR2 YFSETQ. The CDR3 DNA is TGCGCCAGCAGCTTGGCCTCGGTGAACTCCTACAATGAGCAGTTCTTC. It yields the protein CASSLASVNSYNEQFF.

The chain couples TRBV7-2 to TRBJ2-3; no clear D. V dropped 1 base and J dropped 5 bases, with 4 bases sitting between them. This CDR3 contains 12 residues. Looked up from germline, CDR1 is SGHTA and CDR2 is FQGNSA. CDR3 in amino acids: CASSLGVDTQYF. The CDR3 coding sequence is TGTGCCAGCAGCTTAGGGGTAGATACGCAGTATTTT.

The chain couples TRBV14 to TRBJ2-1; D is possibly TRBD2 (6 bases). The CDR3 sequence is 15 residues long. The germline V gene has CDR1 SGHDN and CDR2 FVKESK. The V and J ends lost 0 bases and 7 bases respectively, with 13 bases between them. CDR3 nucleotides: TGTGCCAGCAGCCAAGATGGTCGGGGGTCGAATGAGCAGTTCTTC. It specifies CASSQDGRGSNEQFF.

The chain links TRBV6-5 to TRBJ2-7, with D possibly being TRBD2 (6 bases). Trimming shortened V by 6 bases and J by 5 bases, and 17 bases separated the two germline ends. The CDR3 covers 14 residues. Germline assignment: CDR1 MNHEY and CDR2 SVGAGI. The CDR3 reads CASSPEEGSHEQYF. The CDR3 bases are TGTGCCAGCAGCCCCGAGGAGGGGAGCCACGAGCAGTACTTC.

The chain joins TRBV19 to TRBJ1-1; possibly TRBD1 for D (5 bases). Germline CDR1 LNHDA, CDR2 SQIVND (reference sequence). This CDR3 has 13 amino acids. Trimming removed 6 bases from V and 8 bases from J, with 16 bases in between. The CDR3 DNA follows: TGTGCCAGTAGCTTTGGGACGCCGTACGAAGCTTTCTTT. This encodes CASSFGTPYEAFF.

The V and J genes are TRBV25-1 and TRBJ1-2; D is uncertain. The germline gives CDR1 MGHDK, CDR2 SYGVNS. V was pared by 1 base and J by 2 bases, with 11 bases between. This CDR3 comprises 15 residues. The CDR3 reads CASSESSRSNYGYTF. The CDR3 coding sequence is TGTGCCAGCAGTGAATCTAGCAGGTCAAACTATGGCTACACCTTC.

CDR3: CAISEAGGVRGYTQYF. The CDR3 bases are TGTGCCATCAGTGAAGCGGGAGGGGTCCGGGGGTATACGCAGTATTTT. The rearrangement joins TRBV10-3 to TRBJ2-3; TRBD2 agrees at 10 bases. The CDR3 runs 16 residues. Germline assignment: CDR1 ENHRY and CDR2 SYGVKD. The V segment lost 3 bases and the J segment 7 bases; nucleotides outside the gene matches: 10.

About this clone: The same CDR3 also results from other DNA sequences found in this sample. The chain has TRBV7-6 and TRBJ2-2; D is perhaps TRBD1 or TRBD2 (5 bases each). Germline V gene lookup returns CDR1 SGHVS and CDR2 FNYEAQ. This CDR3 has 15 residues. V dropped 3 bases and J dropped 0 bases, with 8 bases sitting between them. In DNA, the CDR3 is TGTGCCAGCAGCTTGGGGACCGCGAACACCGGGGAGCTGTTTTTT. Residues: CASSLGTANTGELFF.

V and J are TRBV28 and TRBJ1-6; unclear D gene. The CDR3 length is 17 residues. V was trimmed by 5 bases and J by 0 bases, leaving 14 bases between them. Germline V lookup: CDR1 MDHEN, CDR2 SYDVKM. The CDR3 bases are TGTGCCAGCAGTCCTCGACAAGGGAGCTCCTATAATTCACCCCTCCACTTT. Translating it yields CASSPRQGSSYNSPLHF.

V and J are TRBV7-3 and TRBJ1-2; D possibly corresponds to TRBD1 (6 bases). CDR3 length equals 17 residues. CDR1 SGHTA and CDR2 FQGTGA come from the germline V gene. V lost 2 bases and J 2 bases, leaving 18 bases between the germline ends. The CDR3 loop reads CASSLGGAQGMNYGYTF. CDR3 DNA sequence: TGTGCCAGCAGCTTAGGGGGGGCACAGGGTATGAACTATGGCTACACCTTC.